Described below is a single T cell receptor beta chain sequence and its context. The source of the sample is a study of blood T cell repertoires in COVID-19. Under the authors' procedure: Reference gene primer amplification gave estimated nucleated cell counts. This table comes from immunoSEQ multiplex PCR, and its TCRdb copy is limited to in-frame clones, with some not included. For V, J and clone size, that table is used; D and trimming come from the DNA. The sample has roughly 180,000 clones, 75% to 90% seen once. The sequence came from a woman in her 40s with COVID-19, enrolled during active disease. The sample was peripheral blood.

The CDR3 region has the DNA TGTGCCAGCAGTCCAACAGGGGCCCTGGCCGCTGAAGCTTTCTTT. Its translation is CASSPTGALAAEAFF. The rearrangement links TRBV6-4 to TRBJ1-1, with 7 positions matching TRBD1. The V gene's germline CDR1 is MRHNA and CDR2 SNTAGT. CDR3 length equals 15 residues. V lost 5 bases, J lost 6 bases, and 12 bases stayed unmatched.